The 18 T cell receptor beta chains listed next were all sequenced from one sample in a study of shared clonotypes between healthy human individuals. Naive CD8 cells comprised CD45RO-negative, CCR7-positively selected cells, excluding terminally differentiated effector memory CD45RA+ cells. Generated by immunoSEQ multiplex PCR, the TCRdb table keeps only in-frame clones and is missing some. This sample carries about 2.1 million clones, over 85% of them seen once, and the ten largest clones take about 1.7%. The sequenced sample consisted of naive CD8+ T cells from PBMCs. Source of these receptors: a man aged 18 to 35 in good health. Some clones in this sample may be carry-over from other donors' samples.

The chain couples TRBV2 to TRBJ2-7; 7 nucleotides align to TRBD1. The ends lost 6 bases at V and 6 bases at J; junction bases unmatched: 5. The CDR3 loop spans 12 amino acids. Germline values: CDR1 SNHLY, CDR2 FYNNEI. The CDR3 sequence: CASRLQGSEQYF. In DNA form, the CDR3 reads TGTGCCAGCAGATTACAGGGGTCCGAGCAGTACTTC.

V usage is TRBV28 and J usage is TRBJ1-3; D ambiguous. V gave up 3 bases and J gave up 7 bases, with 10 bases separating them. This CDR3 spans 13 amino acids. Germline loops: CDR1 MDHEN, CDR2 SYDVKM. CDR3 sequence: CASSFPGWNTIYF. CDR3 coding DNA: TGTGCCAGCAGTTTCCCGGGATGGAACACCATATATTTT.

This clone has only one observation. This chain joins TRBV11-1 and TRBJ1-2; D may be TRBD1 (5 bases). V was clipped by 5 bases and J by 0 bases, with 19 bases between them. This CDR3 is built from 17 residues. From germline, CDR1 is SGHAT and CDR2 FQDESV (reference sequence). The CDR3 DNA reads TGTGCCAGCAGCCGTCCGACGGGGGAGACCTCTAACTATGGCTACACCTTC. As protein: CASSRPTGETSNYGYTF.

The chain recombines TRBV9 with TRBJ2-2, with D possibly TRBD1 on 5 matching bases. Trimming removed 0 bases at V and 8 bases at J, with 14 bases between. CDR1 is SGDLS and CDR2 is YYNGEE in the germline V gene. The CDR3 runs to 15 residues. This CDR3 is CASSVAPGILGELFF. The CDR3 bases are TGTGCCAGCAGCGTAGCTCCAGGGATTTTAGGGGAGCTGTTTTTT.

The genes are TRBV30 and TRBJ2-5; no firm D call. The J call may be mistaken, given a closer DNA end match to TRBJ2-7. Looked up from germline, CDR1 is GTSNPN and CDR2 is SVGIG (reference sequence). The CDR3 is 11 amino acids. The CDR3 coding sequence is TGTGCCTGGATGGCCGGGTACGAGCAGTACTTC. Its translation: CAWMAGYEQYF.

The J gene is TRBJ1-2, the V gene TRBV2; perhaps TRBD1 as D (6 bases). V shed 2 bases and J shed 0 bases, with 16 bases lying between them. Germline CDR1 SNHLY, CDR2 FYNNEI. The CDR3 runs to 17 residues. The CDR3, as DNA: TGTGCCAGCAGTGAACGGTCCAGGGGCGAGCCTAACTATGGCTACACCTTC. This sequence encodes CASSERSRGEPNYGYTF.

As regards this clone: One junction end does not reproduce the germline sequence, and a read error may be involved. The chain carries TRBV10-3 and TRBJ2-2; a possible D gene is TRBD1 (6 bases). Germline CDR1 reads ENHRY; CDR2 reads SYGVKD. CDR3 length: 12 amino acids. The CDR3, as DNA: TGTGCCATCCGTGAGGGGGCCGGGGAGCTGTTTTTT. Its translation: CAIREGAGELFF.

The rearrangement links TRBV27 to TRBJ2-7; 7 positions agree with TRBD1. The CDR3 has 13 residues. Germline CDR1 and CDR2: MNHEY and SMNVEV (reference sequence). V shed 7 bases and J 3 bases; nucleotides not matched to a gene: 6. CDR3 coding DNA: TGTGCCAGCATCGCCCCAGGGGGCTACGAGCAGTACTTC. It codes for CASIAPGGYEQYF.

This clone was observed once. V usage is TRBV5-4 and J usage is TRBJ2-7; D gene unclear. V gave up 0 bases and J gave up 6 bases, with 7 bases separating them. CDR3 length: 12 residues. Germline V gives CDR1 SGHNT, CDR2 YYREEE (reference sequence). CDR3 sequence: CASSLVLGEQYF. The CDR3 DNA is TGTGCCAGCAGCTTGGTGTTGGGCGAGCAGTACTTC.

The rearrangement joins TRBV7-2 to TRBJ2-1, with no clear D. The CDR3 is 13 residues long. V was clipped by 5 bases and J by 6 bases, with 11 bases between them. Germline V gene sequence: CDR1 SGHTA, CDR2 FQGNSA. The CDR3 spells CASSPPGRNEQFF. In DNA form, the CDR3 reads TGTGCCAGCAGCCCCCCCGGGCGCAATGAGCAGTTCTTC.

The rearrangement links TRBV7-6 to TRBJ2-1; no reliable D call. CDR3 length: 15 residues. Trimming stripped 5 bases from V and 0 bases from J, with 11 bases between. Germline V CDR1 and CDR2: SGHVS, FNYEAQ. CDR3: CASSAYENSYNEQFF. DNA for the CDR3: TGTGCCAGCAGCGCCTACGAGAACTCCTACAATGAGCAGTTCTTC.

The chain recombines TRBV30 with TRBJ1-2; D is undetermined. This CDR3 comprises 13 residues. V lost 2 bases and J 2 bases, leaving 9 bases between the germline ends. Germline V gene data show CDR1 as GTSNPN and CDR2 as SVGIG (reference sequence). CDR3 amino acids: CAWSSVSNYGYTF. For the CDR3, the DNA is TGTGCCTGGAGTTCGGTCTCCAACTATGGCTACACCTTC.

Turning to this clone: One base away lies a much larger clone, so this may be a sequencing read error. Different DNA sequences within this sample yield the same CDR3. The chain is built from TRBV7-9 and TRBJ2-7; D is uncertain. Germline V gene data show CDR1 as SEHNR and CDR2 as FQNEAQ (reference sequence). Deletions cut 6 bases from V and 1 base from J, with 4 bases between. There are 11 residues in the CDR3. The CDR3 DNA reads TGTGCCAGCAGTGAATCCTACGAGCAGTACTTC. Residues: CASSESYEQYF.

V usage is TRBV9 and J usage is TRBJ1-2, with 10 nucleotides matching TRBD1. Looked up from germline, CDR1 is SGDLS and CDR2 is YYNGEE. Germline trimming cut 2 bases from V and 6 bases from J; bases unmatched to any gene: 16. CDR3 length: 18 amino acids. CDR3 bases: TGTGCCAGCAGCGTCGCCGCTCGGCCGGGACAGGGGACGGATGGCTACACCTTC. The encoded protein is CASSVAARPGQGTDGYTF. The full variable domain, with the rest looked up from reference TRBV9 and TRBJ1-2, is DSGVTQTPKHLITATGQRVTLRCSPRSGDLSVYWYQQSLDQGLQFLIQYYNGEERAKGNILERFSAQQFPDLHSELNLSSLELGDSALYFCASSVAARPGQGTDGYTFGSGTRLTVV.

This chain connects TRBV10-1 to TRBJ2-2; 9 positions agree with TRBD2. After removal of 0 bases from V and 6 bases from J, the junction contained 8 bases not matched to a gene. The CDR3 has 17 amino acids. Germline CDR1 and CDR2: WNHNN and SYGVQD (reference sequence). The CDR3 DNA follows: TGCGCCAGCAGTGAGTCTCTGACTAGCGGAACAGCCGGGGAGCTGTTTTTT. Its protein product is CASSESLTSGTAGELFF.

The chain combines TRBV6-6 with TRBJ1-1; the D is unclear. CDR1 and CDR2 from the germline V gene are MNHNY and SVGAGI (reference sequence). The CDR3 runs to 15 residues. Trimming removed 2 bases at V and 0 bases at J, with 10 bases between. In DNA, the CDR3 is TGTGCCAGCAGTTACCAGCTCGGCATGAACACTGAAGCTTTCTTT. Its protein is CASSYQLGMNTEAFF.

The chain combines TRBV27 with TRBJ2-7; TRBD1 matches 9 bases. The CDR3 length is 14 residues. CDR1 is MNHEY and CDR2 is SMNVEV in the germline V gene (reference sequence). With V trimmed by 1 base and J by 7 bases, 5 bases remained unmatched. CDR3 DNA sequence: TGTGCCAGCAGTTTATACAGGGGGCTGGGAGAGCAGTACTTC. This gives the protein CASSLYRGLGEQYF.

On this clone: Other DNA sequences in the same sample also yield this CDR3. The V gene is TRBV9, the J gene TRBJ1-3; D gene unclear. In germline, CDR1 is SGDLS, CDR2 YYNGEE. The ends were cut back, 0 bases at V and 0 bases at J, with 7 bases in the middle. This CDR3 has 15 residues. The CDR3 nucleotides are TGTGCCAGCAGCGTAGGGGCTCTCTCTGGAAACACCATATATTTT. Translating it yields CASSVGALSGNTIYF.